This TCR beta chain came from a study of Ad26.COV2.S vaccination and SARS-CoV-2 variants (dated by TCRdb to about 2021). Looking at the study overall: Vaccine-arm donors came from COV1001, a multicentre, randomized, double-blind, placebo-controlled phase I-IIa trial of Ad26.COV2.S in healthy adults. Ad26.COV2.S was administered intramuscularly at 5 x 10^10 or 1 x 10^11 viral particles, either as a single shot or as two shots given 56 days apart. TCRbeta repertoire sequencing served as the tool for gauging how specific and how broad the SARS-CoV-2-reactive T cell receptors were following Ad26.COV2.S vaccination. The TCR-sequenced set comprised approximately 32 samples: around 20 Ad26.COV2.S vaccine recipients, 5 placebo recipients and 8 SARS-CoV-2 convalescent individuals. Trial participants were randomized into five groups of five, in which low-dose or high-dose Ad26.COV2.S was given once or twice, or placebo was given on both occasions. Throughout the experiments and outcome assessment, investigators stayed blinded to trial group allocation.

Points on this clone: Its antigen remains undetermined. There are no base qualities to consult, and no much larger clone falls within one base.

The immunoSEQ Assay was the method used to sequence TCRbeta CDR3 regions. After extraction, genomic DNA underwent amplification by bias-controlled multiplex PCR, followed by high-throughput sequencing. For the original study's pipeline: To quantify the absolute abundance of each unique TCRbeta CDR3 region, sequences were collapsed and filtered. T cell fraction was estimated by normalizing TCRbeta template counts to usable DNA, with usable DNA measured through amplification of reference genes found in all nucleated cells. Repertoire TCRs were annotated as SARS-CoV-2-specific when V gene, CDR3 amino acid sequence and J gene were exactly matched to a known reactive TCR set. The reference SARS-CoV-2 TCR set was obtained from MIRA and was filtered for enrichment in COVID-19-positive ImmuneCODE repertoires, whereby public or cross-reactive TCRs were removed. Drawing on the MIRA antigens, annotated TCRs were analysed further at the level of specific ORF or position within ORF. Breadth was defined as the number of annotated unique rearrangements divided by the total number of unique productive rearrangements, and depth was defined as the summed frequency of the annotated unique rearrangements. Two-sided Wilcoxon rank-sum tests were applied when comparing TCR breadth between groups. The immuneACCESS repertoire file appears here via TCRdb, limited to in-frame rearrangements. These files lack a portion of the clones; in checked studies, under half of the deficit traces to unresolved V genes, and the cause of the others is not known. V, J and clone size were drawn from that table, and D and trimming were deduced from the DNA. This sample comprises about 330,000 clones, 75% to 90% of them detected only once. Clones ranked in the top ten supply approximately 5.8% of the sample.

What the authors observed across the whole study: The study was not powered to compare responses between vaccine doses or regimens. Higher spike-specific TCR breadth was observed in Ad26.COV2.S recipients than in placebo recipients (P = 0.0014). Substantial breadth of spike-specific CD8+ and CD4+ T cell responses was reported after vaccination. Non-spike TCR breadth was comparable between vaccine and placebo recipients, consistent with the vaccine containing only spike. The authors noted that total T cell responses may have been underestimated by the TCR breadth and depth analyses.

The intended sense of this specimen's treatment or condition label: 15 to 20 received Ad26.COV2.S at low or high dose, single or two shots; several received placebo; per-sample allocation not given. For vaccine and placebo recipients, the sequenced repertoires came from samples collected on day 63 after the first injection. Cohort 1b enrolled 25 adults aged 18-55 years at a single site in Boston, USA, between 29 July and 7 August 2020. Ad26.COV2.S was a replication-incompetent adenovirus type 26 vector expressing a prefusion-stabilized SARS-CoV-2 spike protein from the original Wuhan strain. Looking up the germline V gene (reference sequence) yields CDR1 SEHNR and CDR2 FQNEAQ. The CDR3 starts with the cysteine, ends with the phenylalanine, and has 15 residues. Here the CDR3 DNA is all that survives: 45 bases in frame from base 1. V has 3 bases trimmed and J has 5 bases trimmed; junction bases matching no gene number 5.

The receptor chain draws on TRBV7-9 and TRBJ2-1; 9 of the junction bases match TRBD2. The TCR originated in a person aged 18-65 years who received the Ad26.COV2.S COVID-19 vaccine or a placebo. This material consisted of peripheral blood, taken in a trial of Ad26.COV2.S vaccine versus placebo. The nucleotide sequence is TGTGCCAGCAGCTTGCTAGCGGGGAACGACAATGAGCAGTTCTTC. This yields the protein CASSLLAGNDNEQFF.